Following are 26 T cell receptor beta chains from one sample sequenced in a study of beta chain features in type 1 diabetes. cDNA synthesis used the whole RNA isolate, giving expressed TCRB sequences. Only in-frame clones appear in the TCRdb table, and some are missing; sequencing was by immunoSEQ multiplex PCR. Of around 310,000 clones listed, approximately 11% are singletons. The specimen was naive CD4+ T cells from blood. Source of these receptors: a woman younger than 45 in good health.

The V call is TRBV7-2, the J call TRBJ2-1; 8 nucleotides agree with TRBD2. V lost 5 bases and J lost 1; bases outside the gene matches: 4. This CDR3 is 15 amino acids long. Per the germline V gene, CDR1 is SGHTA and CDR2 is FQGNSA. This CDR3 is CASSRLAPSYNEQFF. CDR3 in DNA: TGTGCCAGCAGCCGACTAGCGCCTTCCTACAATGAGCAGTTCTTC.

The chain couples TRBV5-1 to TRBJ2-3; 11 nucleotides line up with TRBD2. Germline assignment: CDR1 SGHRS and CDR2 YFSETQ. J lost 9 bases, V lost 2 bases, and 5 bases had no gene match. CDR3 length: 14 residues. The CDR3 loop is CASSFLAGGNTQYF. The CDR3 region has the DNA TGCGCCAGCAGCTTTCTAGCGGGAGGAAACACGCAGTATTTT.

The chain is built from TRBV28 and TRBJ2-7; D perhaps matches TRBD2 (5 bases). The V gene lost 3 bases and the J gene lost 4 bases, with 16 bases spanning the gap. CDR1 and CDR2 (germline): MDHEN, SYDVKM. This CDR3 is built from 15 residues. The CDR3 sequence is CASSFLRVSGYEQYF. The DNA of the CDR3 is TGTGCCAGCAGTTTTCTCCGCGTGAGCGGATACGAGCAGTACTTC.

The chain links TRBV7-6 to TRBJ2-1; D remains ambiguous. The V end was cut by 2 bases, the J end by 7 bases, with 9 bases between. CDR1 SGHVS and CDR2 FNYEAQ come from the germline V gene. The CDR3 consists of 13 residues. In DNA form, the CDR3 reads TGTGCCAGCAGCTTAATCGCGACTAATGAGCAGTTCTTC. The encoded protein is CASSLIATNEQFF. Supplemented by reference TRBV7-6 and TRBJ2-1, the full variable domain reads GAGVSQSPRYKVTKRGQDVALRCDPISGHVSLYWYRQALGQGPEFLTYFNYEAQQDKSGLPNDRFSAERPEGSISTLTIQRTEQRDSAMYRCASSLIATNEQFFGPGTRLTVL.

Only a few counts were recorded for this clone. This chain connects TRBV10-3 to TRBJ2-1; TRBD2 matches at 7 bases. After removal of 5 bases from V and 2 bases from J, the junction contained 6 bases not matched to a gene. The CDR3 has 15 amino acids. Germline CDR1 reads ENHRY; CDR2 reads SYGVKD. The CDR3 here is CAISYTSDPYNEQFF. The CDR3 bases are TGTGCCATCAGTTACACTAGCGACCCCTACAATGAGCAGTTCTTC.

Only a few counts were recorded for this clone. The chain joins TRBV6-1 to TRBJ1-5; D not certain. Per germline, CDR1 MNHNS and CDR2 SASEGT. Deletions cut 0 bases from V and 3 bases from J, with 9 bases between. The CDR3 sequence is 15 residues long. CDR3 coding DNA: TGTGCCAGCAGTGAAGCGCGGCAGAACAATCAGCCCCAGCATTTT. It codes for CASSEARQNNQPQHF.

The chain combines TRBV7-2 with TRBJ2-4; 7 bases match TRBD2. The J segment lost 8 bases and the V segment lost 3 bases, leaving 7 bases of the junction unmatched. The CDR3 covers 14 residues. From germline, CDR1 is SGHTA and CDR2 FQGNSA. The CDR3, as DNA: TGTGCCAGCAGCTTGACTAGCCCTGCGGACATTCAGTACTTC. Protein: CASSLTSPADIQYF.

V is TRBV14 and J is TRBJ2-1, with 7 bases identical to TRBD1. There are 17 residues in the CDR3. With 4 bases clipped from V and 3 bases from J, the junction kept 12 bases outside the gene matches. Germline CDR1 SGHDN, CDR2 FVKESK. The CDR3 loop is CASSRSRGTALYNEQFF. CDR3 DNA: TGTGCCAGCAGCCGATCCCGTGGGACAGCTCTCTACAATGAGCAGTTCTTC. Variable domain in full (rest from reference TRBV14 and TRBJ2-1): EAGVTQFPSHSVIEKGQTVTLRCDPISGHDNLYWYRRVMGKEIKFLLHFVKESKQDESGMPNNRFLAERTGGTYSTLKVQPAELEDSGVYFCASSRSRGTALYNEQFFGPGTRLTVL.

The chain uses TRBV7-3 and TRBJ2-1, with TRBD1 matching over 8 bases. The V segment lost 4 bases and the J segment 6 bases; nucleotides outside the gene matches: 2. The V gene's germline CDR1 is SGHTA and CDR2 FQGTGA. The CDR3 consists of 13 residues. The CDR3 reads CASSSGQGNEQFF. The CDR3 bases are TGTGCCAGCAGCTCTGGACAGGGCAATGAGCAGTTCTTC.

This clone was observed a few times. The rearrangement links TRBV6-5 to TRBJ1-2; TRBD1 might be the D (5 bases). Germline V gene sequence: CDR1 MNHEY, CDR2 SVGAGI. V lost 8 bases and J 8 bases, leaving 12 bases between the germline ends. The CDR3 contains 11 residues. The CDR3 nucleotides are TGTGCCAGCCAAGGACAAGGAGGCTACACCTTC. Translation: CASQGQGGYTF.

This clone was picked up a small number of times. The chain links TRBV19 to TRBJ2-1; 7 positions agree with TRBD1. V gave up 7 bases and J gave up 2 bases; unmatched junction bases: 8. The CDR3 contains 15 residues. Germline values: CDR1 LNHDA, CDR2 SQIVND (reference sequence). CDR3 sequence: CASTLDRAPYNEQFF. As DNA, the CDR3 is TGTGCCAGTACCCTTGACAGGGCCCCCTACAATGAGCAGTTCTTC.

The gene calls are TRBV5-6 and TRBJ1-2, with D tentatively TRBD1 (6 bases). The CDR3 runs to 14 residues. Per the germline V gene, CDR1 is SGHDT and CDR2 is YYEEEE. V was clipped by 4 bases and J by 6 bases, with 16 bases between them. The CDR3 DNA follows: TGTGCCAGCAGCAGCTTTGAGGGGGTAGATGGCTACACCTTC. Residues: CASSSFEGVDGYTF.

This clone showed up just a few times. V gene TRBV7-6 combines with J gene TRBJ2-2; 7 bases match TRBD2. The CDR3 has 16 residues. Germline-derived CDR1 and CDR2 are SGHVS and FNYEAQ. After removal of 1 base from V and 1 base from J, the junction contained 3 bases not matched to a gene. The CDR3 nucleotides are TGTGCCAGCAGCTTAGAGCCTAGCGGGAACACCGGGGAGCTGTTTTTT. Residues: CASSLEPSGNTGELFF.

The V gene is TRBV30, the J gene TRBJ1-1; maybe TRBD1 (5 bases). The germline V and J ends were trimmed by 6 bases and 4 bases, with 12 bases remaining between them. Per germline, CDR1 GTSNPN and CDR2 SVGIG (reference sequence). The CDR3 is 12 residues long. The CDR3 is CACGRGGTEAFF. The CDR3 nucleotides read TGTGCCTGTGGTCGGGGGGGCACTGAAGCTTTCTTT. Based on the CDR3 plus reference TRBV30 and TRBJ1-1, the full variable domain is SQTIHQWPATLVQPVGSPLSLECTVEGTSNPNLYWYRQAAGRGLQLLFYSVGIGQISSEVPQNLSASRPQDRQFILSSKKLLLSDSGFYLCACGRGGTEAFFGQGTRLTVV.

The CDR3 loop reads CASSDWGRETQYF. The CDR3 DNA follows: TGTGCCAGCAGCGATTGGGGGCGGGAGACCCAGTACTTC. The V and J genes are TRBV27 and TRBJ2-5, with TRBD1 as a possible D gene (6 bases). CDR3 length: 13 residues. CDR1 is MNHEY and CDR2 is SMNVEV in the germline V gene (reference sequence). The V and J ends lost 6 bases and 5 bases respectively, with 13 bases between them.

The CDR3 loop reads CASSLAGFSGNEQFF. CDR3 nucleotide sequence: TGTGCCAGCAGTTTAGCAGGGTTTTCTGGCAATGAGCAGTTCTTC. The chain uses TRBV28 and TRBJ2-1, with D tentatively TRBD1 (5 bases). V lost 2 bases and J lost 6, with 14 bases in between. The CDR3 is 15 amino acids. Germline loops: CDR1 MDHEN, CDR2 SYDVKM.

The sample holds a few counts of this clone. The chain links TRBV13 to TRBJ2-1, with D possibly being TRBD2 (5 bases). The V end was cut by 5 bases, the J end by 0 bases, with 14 bases between. Germline V lookup: CDR1 PRHDT, CDR2 FYEKMQ (reference sequence). The CDR3 loop spans 16 amino acids. CDR3: CASSGGRKSSYNEQFF. Here the CDR3 DNA reads TGTGCCAGCAGCGGAGGACGGAAGAGCTCCTACAATGAGCAGTTCTTC.

The genes are TRBV29-1 and TRBJ2-2; D is unresolved. The ends were cut back, 4 bases at V and 3 bases at J, with 6 bases in the middle. CDR3 length: 12 amino acids. CDR1 is SQVTM, CDR2 ANQGSEA, per germline. DNA of the CDR3: TGCAGCGTTGCACAATACACCGGGGAGCTGTTTTTT. Protein sequence: CSVAQYTGELFF.

The CDR3 nucleotides read TGCGCCAGCAGCCTCACCGGGACAGGGGGCGCCGAGCAGTACTTC. Protein: CASSLTGTGGAEQYF. The chain joins TRBV5-1 to TRBJ2-7; 12 bases agree with TRBD1. Trimming took 4 bases from V and 6 from J; bases not matched to a gene: 8. Germline V gene sequence: CDR1 SGHRS, CDR2 YFSETQ. CDR3 size: 15 residues.

This clone was found a few times. The rearrangement joins TRBV29-1 to TRBJ1-1, with D uncertain. The CDR3 is made up of 12 amino acids. Trimming removed 4 bases at V and 0 bases at J, with 6 bases between. Germline values: CDR1 SQVTM, CDR2 ANQGSEA. The CDR3 DNA reads TGCAGCGTTGGGAGCTTGAACACTGAAGCTTTCTTT. It encodes CSVGSLNTEAFF.

This clone was recorded a few times. The chain couples TRBV29-1 to TRBJ2-1; possible D gene TRBD1, 5 bases. CDR3 size: 14 residues. Deletions cut 4 bases from V and 1 base from J, with 11 bases between. Looked up from germline, CDR1 is SQVTM and CDR2 is ANQGSEA. The CDR3 reads CSVVDGASYNEQFF. The CDR3 DNA sequence: TGCAGCGTTGTGGATGGGGCTTCCTACAATGAGCAGTTCTTC.

The chain has TRBV5-6 and TRBJ2-5; 12 nucleotides align to TRBD2. CDR1 is SGHDT, CDR2 YYEEEE, per germline. V lost 5 bases and J lost 2; bases outside the gene matches: 4. CDR3 size: 15 residues. CDR3: CASSQTSGSQETQYF. Here the CDR3 DNA reads TGTGCCAGCAGTCAGACTAGCGGGAGTCAAGAGACCCAGTACTTC.

J is TRBJ2-1 and V is TRBV7-9; possible D gene TRBD2, 5 bases. CDR1 and CDR2 from the germline V gene are SEHNR and FQNEAQ (reference sequence). The length of the CDR3 is 13 residues. Trimming shortened V by 5 bases and J by 5 bases, and 10 bases separated the two germline ends. DNA for the CDR3: TGTGCCAGCAGCCTGGGAGCGAACAATGAGCAGTTCTTC. As protein: CASSLGANNEQFF.

V is TRBV6-1 and J is TRBJ2-7, with TRBD2 identical over 7 bases. V trimming: 6 bases; J trimming: 6 bases; junction bases outside the gene matches: 14. Germline CDR1 MNHNS, CDR2 SASEGT. The CDR3 loop spans 15 amino acids. Here the CDR3 reads CASSLHGGETVEQYF. The DNA for the CDR3 is TGTGCCAGCAGCCTCCATGGGGGGGAGACGGTCGAGCAGTACTTC.

This clone was seen a few times. The rearrangement links TRBV7-9 to TRBJ2-7; 7 bases align to TRBD1. V lost 6 bases, J lost 2 bases, and 7 bases stayed unmatched. Germline lookup yields CDR1 SEHNR and CDR2 FQNEAQ (reference sequence). The CDR3 totals 14 residues. The CDR3 DNA reads TGTGCCAGCAGTCTCCGACAGGGACCCTACGAGCAGTACTTC. It is translated as CASSLRQGPYEQYF. The complete variable domain, with remaining parts taken from reference TRBV7-9 and TRBJ2-7, reads DTGVSQNPRHKITKRGQNVTFRCDPISEHNRLYWYRQTLGQGPEFLTYFQNEAQLEKSRLLSDRFSAERPKGSFSTLEIQRTEQGDSAMYLCASSLRQGPYEQYFGPGTRLTVT.

The table lists this clone with a few counts. This chain connects TRBV6-5 to TRBJ1-1, with unresolved D. Between the trimmed V and J ends, which lost 8 bases and 7 bases, there was a span of 17 bases. Germline CDR1 MNHEY, CDR2 SVGAGI. The CDR3 has 13 amino acids. CDR3 protein: CASVSSVRSEAFF. In DNA, the CDR3 is TGTGCCAGCGTCTCTTCTGTGCGGAGTGAAGCTTTCTTT.